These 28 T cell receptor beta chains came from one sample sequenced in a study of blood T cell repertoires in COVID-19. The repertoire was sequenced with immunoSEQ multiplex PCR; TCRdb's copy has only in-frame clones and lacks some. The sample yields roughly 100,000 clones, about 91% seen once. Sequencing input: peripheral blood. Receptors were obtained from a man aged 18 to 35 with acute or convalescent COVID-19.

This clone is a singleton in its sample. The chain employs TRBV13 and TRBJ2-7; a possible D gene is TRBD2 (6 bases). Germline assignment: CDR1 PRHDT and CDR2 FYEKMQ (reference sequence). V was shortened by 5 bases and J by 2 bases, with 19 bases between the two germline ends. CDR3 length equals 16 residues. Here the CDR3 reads CASSGGVSGPTYEQYF. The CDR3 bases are TGTGCCAGCAGCGGCGGGGTGTCGGGTCCGACCTACGAGCAGTACTTC.

CDR3 bases: TGTGCCAGCAGCTTATTCGCAGGGGGGTACGAGCAGTACTTC. Protein: CASSLFAGGYEQYF. The J gene is TRBJ2-7, the V gene TRBV7-8, with D possibly matching TRBD1 (7 bases). The CDR3 runs 14 residues. The V end was cut by 2 bases, the J end by 4 bases, with 12 bases between. The germline V gene has CDR1 SGHVS and CDR2 FQNEAQ.

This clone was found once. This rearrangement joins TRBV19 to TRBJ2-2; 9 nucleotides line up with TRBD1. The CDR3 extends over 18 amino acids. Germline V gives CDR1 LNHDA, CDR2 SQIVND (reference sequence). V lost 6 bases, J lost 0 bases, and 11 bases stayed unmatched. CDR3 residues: CASSDPHRTGANTGELFF. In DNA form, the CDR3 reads TGTGCCAGTAGCGACCCGCACCGGACAGGGGCGAACACCGGGGAGCTGTTTTTT.

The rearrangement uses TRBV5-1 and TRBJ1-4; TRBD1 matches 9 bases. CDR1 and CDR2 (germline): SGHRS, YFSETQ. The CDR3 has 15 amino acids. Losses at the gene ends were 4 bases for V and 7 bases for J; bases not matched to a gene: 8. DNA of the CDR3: TGCGCCAGCAGCCCTTGGGGACAGGGCGGTGAAAAACTGTTTTTT. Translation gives CASSPWGQGGEKLFF.

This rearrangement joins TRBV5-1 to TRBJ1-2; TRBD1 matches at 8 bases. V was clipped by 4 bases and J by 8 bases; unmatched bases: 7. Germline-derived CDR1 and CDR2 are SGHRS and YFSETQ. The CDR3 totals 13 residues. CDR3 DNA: TGCGCCAGCAGCCGGGACAGGTCAGGCGGCTACACCTTC. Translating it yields CASSRDRSGGYTF. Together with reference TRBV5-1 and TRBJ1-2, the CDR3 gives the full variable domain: KAGVTQTPRYLIKTRGQQVTLSCSPISGHRSVSWYQQTPGQGLQFLFEYFSETQRNKGNFPGRFSGRQFSNSRSEMNVSTLELGDSALYLCASSRDRSGGYTFGSGTRLTVV.

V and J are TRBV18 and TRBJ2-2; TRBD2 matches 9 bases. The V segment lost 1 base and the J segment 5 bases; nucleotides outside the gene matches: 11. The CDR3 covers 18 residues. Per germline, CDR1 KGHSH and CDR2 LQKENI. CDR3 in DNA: TGTGCCAGCTCACCACACCCGTTGGCTAGCGGGATAACCGGGGAGCTGTTTTTT. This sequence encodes CASSPHPLASGITGELFF.

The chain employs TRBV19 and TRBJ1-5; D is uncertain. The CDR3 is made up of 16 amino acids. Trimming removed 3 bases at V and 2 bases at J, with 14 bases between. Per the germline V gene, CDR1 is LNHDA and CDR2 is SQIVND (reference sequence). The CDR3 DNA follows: TGTGCCAGTAGTATCAGGCCCCCTTGGGGCAATCAGCCCCAGCATTTT. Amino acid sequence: CASSIRPPWGNQPQHF.

The CDR3 coding sequence is TGTGCCAGTAGTACCAGGGGGGCCGTCTCTGGAAACACCATATATTTT. This sequence encodes CASSTRGAVSGNTIYF. The chain joins TRBV19 to TRBJ1-3, with TRBD1 matching 7 bases. The germline gives CDR1 LNHDA, CDR2 SQIVND (reference sequence). CDR3 size: 16 residues. J lost 0 bases, V lost 4 bases, and 6 bases had no gene match.

CDR3: CASSLRTGAPTEAFF. DNA for the CDR3: TGTGCCAGCAGCCTGAGGACAGGGGCCCCCACTGAAGCTTTCTTT. V gene TRBV7-6 combines with J gene TRBJ1-1; the match to TRBD1 covers 9 bases. The germline CDR1 and CDR2 sequences are SGHVS and FNYEAQ. The CDR3 covers 15 residues. With 5 bases clipped from V and 4 bases from J, the junction kept 8 bases outside the gene matches.

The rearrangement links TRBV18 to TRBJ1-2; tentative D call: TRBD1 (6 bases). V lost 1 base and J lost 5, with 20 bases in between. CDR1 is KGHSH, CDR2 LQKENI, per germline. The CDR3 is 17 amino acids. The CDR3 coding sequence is TGTGCCAGCTCACCACGGGGCCCAGGGGTTAATTTGTATGGCTACACCTTC. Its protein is CASSPRGPGVNLYGYTF. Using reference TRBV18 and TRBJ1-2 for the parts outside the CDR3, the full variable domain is NAGVMQNPRHLVRRRGQEARLRCSPMKGHSHVYWYRQLPEEGLKFMVYLQKENIIDESGMPKERFSAEFPKEGPSILRIQQVVRGDSAAYFCASSPRGPGVNLYGYTFGSGTRLTVV.

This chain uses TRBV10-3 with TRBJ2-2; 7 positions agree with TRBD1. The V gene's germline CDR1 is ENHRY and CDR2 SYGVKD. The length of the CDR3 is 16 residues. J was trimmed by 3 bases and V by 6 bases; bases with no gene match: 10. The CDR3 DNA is TGTGCCATCAGGGGAGCTGACAGGGATTACACCGGGGAGCTGTTTTTT. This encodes CAIRGADRDYTGELFF.

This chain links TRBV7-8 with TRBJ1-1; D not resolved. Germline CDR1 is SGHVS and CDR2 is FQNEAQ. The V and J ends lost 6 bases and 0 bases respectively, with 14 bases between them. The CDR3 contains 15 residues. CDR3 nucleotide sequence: TGTGCCAGCAGTCCCACAGTCCACATGAACACTGAAGCTTTCTTT. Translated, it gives CASSPTVHMNTEAFF.

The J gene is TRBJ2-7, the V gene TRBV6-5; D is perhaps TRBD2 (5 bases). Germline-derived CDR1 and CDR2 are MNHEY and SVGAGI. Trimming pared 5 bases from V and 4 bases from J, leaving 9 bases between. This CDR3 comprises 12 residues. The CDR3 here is CASSPTGYEQYF. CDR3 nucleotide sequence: TGTGCCAGCAGTCCTACGGGGTACGAGCAGTACTTC.

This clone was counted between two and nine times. In DNA form, the CDR3 reads TGTGCCAGCAGCGTACATCCTAGCGGGGGTACCGGGGAGCTGTTTTTT. Its protein is CASSVHPSGGTGELFF. J is TRBJ2-2 and V is TRBV9; 10 bases are a match to TRBD2. Germline values: CDR1 SGDLS, CDR2 YYNGEE. The CDR3 totals 16 residues. Losses at the gene ends were 1 base for V and 5 bases for J; bases not matched to a gene: 5.

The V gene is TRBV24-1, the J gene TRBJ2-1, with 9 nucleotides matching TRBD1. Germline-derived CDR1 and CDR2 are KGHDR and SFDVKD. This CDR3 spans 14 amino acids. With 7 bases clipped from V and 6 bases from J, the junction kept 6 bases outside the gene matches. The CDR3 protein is CATRRTGDGNEQFF. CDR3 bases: TGTGCCACCAGGAGGACAGGGGATGGCAATGAGCAGTTCTTC.

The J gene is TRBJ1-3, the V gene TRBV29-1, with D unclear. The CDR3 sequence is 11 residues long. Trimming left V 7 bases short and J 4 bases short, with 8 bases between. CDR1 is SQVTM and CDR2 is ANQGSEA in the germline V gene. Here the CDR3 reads CSATGGNTIYF. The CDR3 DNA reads TGCAGCGCCACGGGGGGAAACACCATATATTTT.

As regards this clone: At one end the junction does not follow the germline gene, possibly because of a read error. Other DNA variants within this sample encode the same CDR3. The CDR3 region is CASSPSQGLSYEQYF. The CDR3 DNA sequence: TGTGCCAGCTCACCGTCGCAGGGGTTATCCTACGAGCAATACTTC. The chain couples TRBV18 to TRBJ2-7; TRBD1 might be the D (6 bases). This CDR3 is built from 15 residues. Germline-derived CDR1 and CDR2 are KGHSH and LQKENI.

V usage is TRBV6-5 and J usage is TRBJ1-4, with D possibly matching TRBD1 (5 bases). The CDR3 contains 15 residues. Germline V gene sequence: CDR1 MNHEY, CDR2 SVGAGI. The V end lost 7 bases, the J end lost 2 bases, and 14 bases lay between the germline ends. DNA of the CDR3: TGTGCCAGCAAAACCCGACAGACCACTAATGAAAAACTGTTTTTT. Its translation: CASKTRQTTNEKLFF.

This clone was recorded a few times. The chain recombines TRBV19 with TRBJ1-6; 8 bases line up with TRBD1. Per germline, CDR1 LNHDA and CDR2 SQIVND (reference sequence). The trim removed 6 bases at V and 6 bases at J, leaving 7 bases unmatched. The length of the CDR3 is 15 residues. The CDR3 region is CASSPGDRTNSPLHF. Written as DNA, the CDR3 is TGTGCCAGTAGCCCAGGGGACAGGACTAATTCACCCCTCCACTTT.

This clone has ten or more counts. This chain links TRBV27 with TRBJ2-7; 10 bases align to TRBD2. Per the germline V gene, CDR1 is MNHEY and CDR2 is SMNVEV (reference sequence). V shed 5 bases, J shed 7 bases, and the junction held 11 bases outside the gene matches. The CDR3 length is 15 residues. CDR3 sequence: CASSPGTSVTLEQYF. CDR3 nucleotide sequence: TGTGCCAGCAGTCCCGGGACTAGCGTTACATTGGAGCAGTACTTC.

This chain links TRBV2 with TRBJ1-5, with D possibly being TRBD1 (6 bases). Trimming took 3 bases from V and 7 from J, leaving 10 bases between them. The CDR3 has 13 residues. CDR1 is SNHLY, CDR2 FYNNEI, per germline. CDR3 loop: CASSDRGGQPQHF. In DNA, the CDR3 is TGTGCCAGCAGTGACAGGGGAGGGCAGCCCCAGCATTTT.

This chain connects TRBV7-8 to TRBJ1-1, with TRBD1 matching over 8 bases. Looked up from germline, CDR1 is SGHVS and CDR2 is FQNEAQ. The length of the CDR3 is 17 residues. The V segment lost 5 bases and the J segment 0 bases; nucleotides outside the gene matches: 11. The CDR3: CASSLRAGQVMNTEAFF. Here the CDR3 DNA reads TGTGCCAGCAGCCTTAGGGCGGGACAGGTCATGAACACTGAAGCTTTCTTT.

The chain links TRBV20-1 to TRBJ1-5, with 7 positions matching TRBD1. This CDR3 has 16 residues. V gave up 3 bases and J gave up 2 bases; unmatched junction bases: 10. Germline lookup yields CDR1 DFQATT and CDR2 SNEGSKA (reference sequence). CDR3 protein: CSASRQGVVGNQPQHF. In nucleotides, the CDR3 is TGCAGTGCTAGTAGGCAGGGGGTGGTCGGCAATCAGCCCCAGCATTTT.

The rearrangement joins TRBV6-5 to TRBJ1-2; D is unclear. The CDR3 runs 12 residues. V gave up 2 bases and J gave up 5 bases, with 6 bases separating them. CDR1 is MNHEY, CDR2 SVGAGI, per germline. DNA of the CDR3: TGTGCCAGCAGTTACGAGCTATATGGCTACACCTTC. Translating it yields CASSYELYGYTF.

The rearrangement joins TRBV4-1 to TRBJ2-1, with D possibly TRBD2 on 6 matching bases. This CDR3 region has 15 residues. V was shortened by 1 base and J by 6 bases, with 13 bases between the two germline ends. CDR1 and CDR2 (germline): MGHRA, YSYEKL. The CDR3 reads CASSQGVAVGNEQFF. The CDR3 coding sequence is TGCGCCAGCAGCCAAGGGGTAGCGGTCGGCAATGAGCAGTTCTTC.

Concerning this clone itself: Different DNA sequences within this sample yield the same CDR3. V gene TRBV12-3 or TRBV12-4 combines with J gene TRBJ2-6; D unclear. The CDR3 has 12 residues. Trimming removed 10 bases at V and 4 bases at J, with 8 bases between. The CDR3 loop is CATPVGANVLTF. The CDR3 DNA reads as TGTGCCACTCCCGTGGGGGCCAACGTCCTGACTTTC.

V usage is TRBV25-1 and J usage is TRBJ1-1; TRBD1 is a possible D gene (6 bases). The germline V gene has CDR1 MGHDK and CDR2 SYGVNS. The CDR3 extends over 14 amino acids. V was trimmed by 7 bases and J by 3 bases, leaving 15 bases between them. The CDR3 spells CASKLGRGDTEAFF. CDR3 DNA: TGTGCCAGCAAACTGGGCAGGGGAGACACTGAAGCTTTCTTT.

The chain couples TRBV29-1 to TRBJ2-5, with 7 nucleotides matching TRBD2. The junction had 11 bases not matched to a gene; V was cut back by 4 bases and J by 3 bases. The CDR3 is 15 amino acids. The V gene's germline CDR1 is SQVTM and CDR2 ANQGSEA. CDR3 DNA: TGCAGCGTTGGGGGAGGGCCTGTTGTGGAAGAGACCCAGTACTTC. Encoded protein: CSVGGGPVVEETQYF.